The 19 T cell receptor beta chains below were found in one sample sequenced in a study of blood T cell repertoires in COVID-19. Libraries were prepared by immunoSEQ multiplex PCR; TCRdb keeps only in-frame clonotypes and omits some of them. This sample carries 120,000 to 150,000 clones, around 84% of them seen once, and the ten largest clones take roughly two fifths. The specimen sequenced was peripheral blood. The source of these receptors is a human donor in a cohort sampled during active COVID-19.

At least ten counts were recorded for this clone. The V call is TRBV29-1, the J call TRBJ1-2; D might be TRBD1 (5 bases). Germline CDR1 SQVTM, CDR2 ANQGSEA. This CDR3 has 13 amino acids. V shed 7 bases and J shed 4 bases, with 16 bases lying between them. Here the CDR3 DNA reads TGCAGCGCCCTTGCGGCAGGGTCCTATGGCTACACCTTC. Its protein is CSALAAGSYGYTF.

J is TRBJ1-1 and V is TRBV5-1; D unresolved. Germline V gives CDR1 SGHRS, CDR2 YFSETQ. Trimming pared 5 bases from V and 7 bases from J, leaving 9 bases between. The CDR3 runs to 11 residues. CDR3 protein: CASSFRGEAFF. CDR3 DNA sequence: TGCGCCAGCAGTTTCCGGGGTGAAGCTTTCTTT.

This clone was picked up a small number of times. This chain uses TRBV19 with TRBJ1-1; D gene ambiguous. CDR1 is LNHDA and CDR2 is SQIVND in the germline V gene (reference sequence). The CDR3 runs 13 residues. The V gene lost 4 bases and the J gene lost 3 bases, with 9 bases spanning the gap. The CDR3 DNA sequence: TGTGCCAGTAGTAATACAGCCCACACTGAAGCTTTCTTT. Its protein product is CASSNTAHTEAFF. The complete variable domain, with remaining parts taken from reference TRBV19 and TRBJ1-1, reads DGGITQSPKYLFRKEGQNVTLSCEQNLNHDAMYWYRQDPGQGLRLIYYSQIVNDFQKGDIAEGYSVSREKKESFPLTVTSAQKNPTAFYLCASSNTAHTEAFFGQGTRLTVV.

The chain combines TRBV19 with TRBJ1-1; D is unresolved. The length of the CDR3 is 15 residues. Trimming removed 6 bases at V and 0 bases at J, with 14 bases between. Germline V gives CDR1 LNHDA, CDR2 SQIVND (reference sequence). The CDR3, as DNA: TGTGCCAGTAGGCTCAACGCGCGCATGAACACTGAAGCTTTCTTT. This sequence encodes CASRLNARMNTEAFF.

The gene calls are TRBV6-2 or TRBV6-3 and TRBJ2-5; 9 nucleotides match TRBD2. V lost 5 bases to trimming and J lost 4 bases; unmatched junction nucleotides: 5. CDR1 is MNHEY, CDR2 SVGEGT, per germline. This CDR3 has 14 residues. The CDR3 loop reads CASSASGGSETQYF. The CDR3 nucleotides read TGTGCCAGCAGTGCCAGCGGGGGGTCAGAGACCCAGTACTTC.

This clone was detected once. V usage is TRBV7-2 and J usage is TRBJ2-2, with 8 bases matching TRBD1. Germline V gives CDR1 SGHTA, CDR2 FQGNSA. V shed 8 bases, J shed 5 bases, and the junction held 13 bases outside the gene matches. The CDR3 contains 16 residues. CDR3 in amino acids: CASLPPPGGLTGELFF. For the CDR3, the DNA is TGTGCCAGCCTCCCCCCGCCAGGGGGCTTAACCGGGGAGCTGTTTTTT.

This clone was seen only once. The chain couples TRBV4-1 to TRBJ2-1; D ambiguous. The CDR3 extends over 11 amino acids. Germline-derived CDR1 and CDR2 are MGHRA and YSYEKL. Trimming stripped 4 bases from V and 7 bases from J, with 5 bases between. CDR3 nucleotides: TGCGCCAGCAGCCGACTGAATGAGCAGTTCTTC. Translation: CASSRLNEQFF.

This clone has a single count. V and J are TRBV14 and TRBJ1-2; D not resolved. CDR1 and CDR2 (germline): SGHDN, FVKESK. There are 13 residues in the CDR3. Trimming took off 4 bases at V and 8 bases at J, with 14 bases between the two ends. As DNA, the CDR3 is TGTGCCAGCAGCCTAGCGCCGATGGGGGGCTACACCTTC. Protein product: CASSLAPMGGYTF.

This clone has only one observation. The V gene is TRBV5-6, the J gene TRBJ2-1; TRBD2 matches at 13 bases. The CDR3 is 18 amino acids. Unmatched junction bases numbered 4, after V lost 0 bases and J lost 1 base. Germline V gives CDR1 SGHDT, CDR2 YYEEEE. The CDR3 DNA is TGTGCCAGCAGCTTGGGACTAGCGGGGGGCCTTTCCTACAATGAGCAGTTCTTC. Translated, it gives CASSLGLAGGLSYNEQFF.

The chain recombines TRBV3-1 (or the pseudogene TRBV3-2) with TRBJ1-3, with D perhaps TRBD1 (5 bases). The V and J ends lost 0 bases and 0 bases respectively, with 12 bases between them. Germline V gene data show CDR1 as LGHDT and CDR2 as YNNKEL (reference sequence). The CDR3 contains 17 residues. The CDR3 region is CASSQEPGLTSGNTIYF. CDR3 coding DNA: TGTGCCAGCAGCCAAGAACCAGGGCTGACCTCTGGAAACACCATATATTTT.

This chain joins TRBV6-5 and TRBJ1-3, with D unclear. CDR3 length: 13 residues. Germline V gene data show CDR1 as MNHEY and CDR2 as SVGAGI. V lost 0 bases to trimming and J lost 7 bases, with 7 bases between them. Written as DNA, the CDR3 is TGTGCCAGCAGTTACTCAGTCAGTAACACCATATATTTT. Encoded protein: CASSYSVSNTIYF.

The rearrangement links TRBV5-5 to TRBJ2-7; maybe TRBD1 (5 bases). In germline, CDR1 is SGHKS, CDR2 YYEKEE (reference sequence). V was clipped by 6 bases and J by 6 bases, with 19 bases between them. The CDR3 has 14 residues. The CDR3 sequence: CASIPLDTLTEQYF. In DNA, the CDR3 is TGTGCCAGCATCCCTCTGGACACCTTGACCGAGCAGTACTTC.

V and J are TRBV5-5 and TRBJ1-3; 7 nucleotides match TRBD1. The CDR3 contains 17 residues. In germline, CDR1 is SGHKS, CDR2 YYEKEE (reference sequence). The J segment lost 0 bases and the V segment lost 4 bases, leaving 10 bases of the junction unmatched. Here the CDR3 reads CASSPSRGQFSGNTIYF. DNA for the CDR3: TGTGCCAGCAGCCCCTCACGGGGACAGTTCTCTGGAAACACCATATATTTT.

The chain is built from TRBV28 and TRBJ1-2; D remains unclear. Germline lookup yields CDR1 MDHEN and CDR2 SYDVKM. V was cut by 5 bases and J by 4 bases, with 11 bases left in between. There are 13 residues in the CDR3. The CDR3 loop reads CASSPTRGYGYTF. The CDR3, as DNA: TGTGCCAGCAGTCCTACACGCGGCTATGGCTACACCTTC.

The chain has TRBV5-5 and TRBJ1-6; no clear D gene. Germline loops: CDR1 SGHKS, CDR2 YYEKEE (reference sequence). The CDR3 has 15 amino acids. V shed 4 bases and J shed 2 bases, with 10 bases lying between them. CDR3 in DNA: TGTGCCAGCAGCCCTCCGGGGACCTATAATTCACCCCTCCACTTT. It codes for CASSPPGTYNSPLHF. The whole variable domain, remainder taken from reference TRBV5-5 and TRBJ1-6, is DAGVTQSPTHLIKTRGQQVTLRCSPISGHKSVSWYQQVLGQGPQFIFQYYEKEERGRGNFPDRFSARQFPNYSSELNVNALLLGDSALYLCASSPPGTYNSPLHFGNGTRLTVT.

The CDR3 here is CASSHKRNEQYF. In DNA form, the CDR3 reads TGTGCCAGCAGTCATAAGCGGAACGAGCAGTACTTC. V is TRBV6-2 or TRBV6-3 and J is TRBJ2-7, with D maybe TRBD2 (5 bases). With 5 bases removed from V and 5 bases from J, the gap between germline ends came to 10 bases. The CDR3 is 12 amino acids. Germline CDR1 reads MNHEY; CDR2 reads SVGEGT.

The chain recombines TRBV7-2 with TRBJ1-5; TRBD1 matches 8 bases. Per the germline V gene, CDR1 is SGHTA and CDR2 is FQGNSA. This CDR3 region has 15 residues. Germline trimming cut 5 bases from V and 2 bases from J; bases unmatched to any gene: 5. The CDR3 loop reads CASSAQGAGNQPQHF. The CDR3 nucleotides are TGTGCCAGCAGCGCCCAGGGGGCAGGCAATCAGCCCCAGCATTTT.

The CDR3 is CASSQDRDRPVSYTF. The CDR3 DNA reads as TGTGCCAGCAGCCAAGACCGGGACAGGCCAGTGAGCTACACCTTC. The chain links TRBV4-2 to TRBJ1-2; 8 bases agree with TRBD1. The CDR3 is 15 amino acids. The V and J ends lost 0 bases and 9 bases, in that order; junction bases with no gene match: 9. Germline V CDR1 and CDR2: LGHNA, YNFKEQ.

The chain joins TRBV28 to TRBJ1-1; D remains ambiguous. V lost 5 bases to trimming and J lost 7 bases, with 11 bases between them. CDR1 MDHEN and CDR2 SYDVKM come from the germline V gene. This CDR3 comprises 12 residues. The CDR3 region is CASSLRGIEAFF. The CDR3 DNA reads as TGTGCCAGCAGTCTCCGGGGTATTGAAGCTTTCTTT.